These 18 T cell receptor beta chains share one sample of origin, sequenced in a study of T cells in narcolepsy. Profiling relied on immunoSEQ multiplex PCR, and the TCRdb table lists in-frame clones only, not all of them. The data show roughly 38,000 clones, about 85% seen once. Sequences were obtained from CD45RA- memory CD4+ T cells from PBMCs. The receptors here all came from a human donor with narcolepsy.

The chain has TRBV5-1 and TRBJ1-5; no clear D gene. Germline V gives CDR1 SGHRS, CDR2 YFSETQ. The CDR3 contains 15 residues. Trimming removed 0 bases from V and 2 bases from J, with 9 bases in between. This chain's CDR3 is CASSLEGSGNQPQHF. Here the CDR3 DNA reads TGCGCCAGCAGCTTGGAAGGGTCGGGCAATCAGCCCCAGCATTTT. Variable domain in full (rest from reference TRBV5-1 and TRBJ1-5): KAGVTQTPRYLIKTRGQQVTLSCSPISGHRSVSWYQQTPGQGLQFLFEYFSETQRNKGNFPGRFSGRQFSNSRSEMNVSTLELGDSALYLCASSLEGSGNQPQHFGDGTRLSIL.

This sequence joins TRBV6-5 and TRBJ1-6, with 9 bases that match TRBD1. V dropped 7 bases and J dropped 6; count of bases not matched to a gene: 7. The CDR3 runs to 15 residues. CDR1 and CDR2 (germline): MNHEY, SVGAGI. The CDR3 coding sequence is TGTGCCAGCACCTGGGACAGGGCCTCTAATTCACCCCTCCACTTT. Translating gives CASTWDRASNSPLHF.

This clone turned up a few times. The genes are TRBV18 and TRBJ1-6, with a tentative D call TRBD1 (5 bases). V lost 4 bases, J lost 5 bases, and 12 bases lay in between. This CDR3 is built from 15 residues. Germline loops: CDR1 KGHSH, CDR2 LQKENI. CDR3 in DNA: TGTGCCAGCTCACTGCTGACAGAGAATAATTCACCCCTCCACTTT. It encodes CASSLLTENNSPLHF.

The CDR3 nucleotides read TGTGCCAGCAGTTACGAACCCCTAAAAGATGGCTACACCTTC. Residues: CASSYEPLKDGYTF. J is TRBJ1-2 and V is TRBV6-5; D uncertain. Germline V gene sequence: CDR1 MNHEY, CDR2 SVGAGI. This CDR3 spans 14 amino acids. Trimming shortened V by 2 bases and J by 6 bases, and 13 bases separated the two germline ends.

The CDR3 bases are TGTGCCAGCGGGGCCCATTACAATGAGCAGTTCTTC. Amino acid sequence: CASGAHYNEQFF. V gene TRBV9 combines with J gene TRBJ2-1; D might be TRBD1 (5 bases). The V gene's germline CDR1 is SGDLS and CDR2 YYNGEE. V dropped 7 bases and J dropped 4 bases, with 9 bases sitting between them. The CDR3 spans 12 residues. The entire variable domain, with the rest obtained from reference TRBV9 and TRBJ2-1, is as follows: DSGVTQTPKHLITATGQRVTLRCSPRSGDLSVYWYQQSLDQGLQFLIQYYNGEERAKGNILERFSAQQFPDLHSELNLSSLELGDSALYFCASGAHYNEQFFGPGTRLTVL.

V and J are TRBV11-2 and TRBJ1-6; perhaps TRBD1 as D (5 bases). V shed 5 bases and J shed 9 bases, with 17 bases lying between them. This CDR3 comprises 15 residues. The V gene's germline CDR1 is SGHAT and CDR2 FQNNGV. CDR3 coding DNA: TGTGCCAGCAGCCCCATGGGTACAGGAGGTTCACCCCTCCACTTT. Protein sequence: CASSPMGTGGSPLHF.

This sequence joins TRBV2 and TRBJ2-5; TRBD2 agrees at 8 bases. Per germline, CDR1 SNHLY and CDR2 FYNNEI. Unmatched junction bases numbered 8, after V lost 7 bases and J lost 4 bases. CDR3 length: 14 amino acids. As DNA, the CDR3 is TGTGCCAGCATCAGCGGGGGTATAGGAGAGACCCAGTACTTC. Its translation is CASISGGIGETQYF.

The chain combines TRBV9 with TRBJ2-5; possible D gene TRBD2, 5 bases. The CDR3 spans 14 residues. CDR1 SGDLS and CDR2 YYNGEE come from the germline V gene. The V gene lost 0 bases and the J gene lost 5 bases, with 11 bases spanning the gap. CDR3 sequence: CASSVDGIGETQYF. The CDR3 bases are TGTGCCAGCAGCGTAGACGGGATCGGGGAGACCCAGTACTTC.

The V call is TRBV28, the J call TRBJ1-3; 7 bases align to TRBD1. Germline V gene data show CDR1 as MDHEN and CDR2 as SYDVKM. The CDR3 is 15 amino acids. The junction had 11 bases not matched to a gene; V was cut back by 5 bases and J by 7 bases. The CDR3 is CASSQLDRTRNTIYF. The CDR3 region has the DNA TGTGCCAGCAGTCAATTGGACAGGACCCGGAACACCATATATTTT.

This clone appeared a few times. The gene calls are TRBV6-6 and TRBJ2-7; maybe TRBD1 (5 bases). Germline V gene sequence: CDR1 MNHNY, CDR2 SVGAGI (reference sequence). The ends were cut back, 6 bases at V and 2 bases at J, with 8 bases in the middle. This CDR3 contains 12 residues. CDR3 residues: CASSQGPYEQYF. The CDR3 nucleotides read TGTGCCAGCAGCCAGGGTCCCTACGAGCAGTACTTC.

This clone has only a few counts. V is TRBV28 and J is TRBJ1-6; D unresolved. V lost 8 bases and J lost 10, with 6 bases in between. CDR1 and CDR2 (germline): MDHEN, SYDVKM. CDR3 length: 10 amino acids. CDR3 sequence reads: CASPSSPLHF. The DNA of the CDR3 is TGTGCCAGCCCCTCATCACCCCTCCACTTT.

The chain uses TRBV7-2 and TRBJ2-2; D may match TRBD1 or TRBD2 (5 bases each). The germline V and J ends were trimmed by 2 bases and 2 bases, with 12 bases remaining between them. There are 16 residues in the CDR3. Germline V gene data show CDR1 as SGHTA and CDR2 as FQGNSA. CDR3 loop: CASSLRGGGNTGELFF. CDR3 bases: TGTGCCAGCAGCTTAAGGGGCGGAGGAAACACCGGGGAGCTGTTTTTT.

The gene calls are TRBV28 and TRBJ1-6, with D perhaps matching TRBD1 (6 bases). Germline CDR1 MDHEN, CDR2 SYDVKM. V shed 5 bases and J shed 12 bases, with 17 bases lying between them. The CDR3 covers 14 residues. CDR3 nucleotide sequence: TGTGCCAGCAGTGCGGGAGGACAGCAGGGACCCCTCCACTTT. Protein product: CASSAGGQQGPLHF.

The chain has TRBV19 and TRBJ2-5, with TRBD2 matching over 7 bases. The trim removed 5 bases at V and 5 bases at J, leaving 8 bases unmatched. Germline values: CDR1 LNHDA, CDR2 SQIVND (reference sequence). This CDR3 has 14 residues. The CDR3 reads CASSQWGGEETQYF. The CDR3, as DNA: TGTGCCAGTAGTCAGTGGGGGGGAGAGGAGACCCAGTACTTC.

V usage is TRBV30 and J usage is TRBJ2-7; no clear D gene. CDR1 and CDR2 (germline): GTSNPN, SVGIG (reference sequence). V shed 4 bases and J shed 6 bases, with 10 bases lying between them. This CDR3 comprises 11 residues. The CDR3 bases are TGTGCCTGGAAGGTTGAGAGCGAGCAGTACTTC. Translating gives CAWKVESEQYF.

The chain employs TRBV9 and TRBJ1-2, with 7 bases that match TRBD1. Trimming at V came to 0 bases and at J to 2 bases, leaving 1 base not matched to a gene. Germline values: CDR1 SGDLS, CDR2 YYNGEE. The length of the CDR3 is 14 residues. The chain's CDR3 is CASSVEDRNYGYTF. CDR3 DNA sequence: TGTGCCAGCAGCGTAGAGGACAGGAACTATGGCTACACCTTC. Full variable domain (outside the CDR3, taken from reference TRBV9 and TRBJ1-2): DSGVTQTPKHLITATGQRVTLRCSPRSGDLSVYWYQQSLDQGLQFLIQYYNGEERAKGNILERFSAQQFPDLHSELNLSSLELGDSALYFCASSVEDRNYGYTFGSGTRLTVV.

The chain has TRBV9 and TRBJ1-3; D possibly corresponds to TRBD1 (5 bases). The germline V and J ends were trimmed by 1 base and 0 bases, with 8 bases remaining between them. The CDR3 totals 15 residues. CDR1 and CDR2 from the germline V gene are SGDLS and YYNGEE. The CDR3 DNA follows: TGTGCCAGCAGCGTACGGGACCTCTCTGGAAACACCATATATTTT. It translates to CASSVRDLSGNTIYF.

The genes are TRBV28 and TRBJ1-2; possibly TRBD1 for D (5 bases). CDR1 and CDR2 from the germline V gene are MDHEN and SYDVKM. Trimming cost V 6 bases and J 6 bases, with 17 bases left between them. The CDR3 is made up of 14 amino acids. CDR3 residues: CASRSGVGTDGYTF. The CDR3 nucleotides read TGTGCCAGCAGATCGGGGGTAGGGACCGATGGCTACACCTTC.